This T cell receptor (beta chain) was documented in a study of a mutant IDH1 vaccine in newly diagnosed glioma. For the study at large: Therapy received beforehand was radiotherapy, temozolomide, or both, with most patients given both.

Clones were read by immunoSEQ multiplex PCR, and TCRdb kept only the in-frame ones, dropping some. This sample has tens of thousands of clones, with approximately 75% found just once. This clone was counted once. Its cognate antigen is unknown. Study results and caveats: Seemingly, top peripheral T cell clonotype changes bore no relation to pseudoprogression.

Time point noted: week 47, end of study. What each vaccine dose contained was 300 ug of mutant IDH1 20-mer peptide, accompanied by topical imiquimod. New astrocytomas of WHO grade 3 or 4 that were IDH1-mutant and ATRX-lost were found in the donors. Per the germline V gene, CDR1 is WNHNN and CDR2 is SYGVQD (reference sequence). The CDR3 runs 12 residues. The receptor's source is a man aged 40-49 years with glioma. The chain has TRBV10-1 and TRBJ2-5, with a possible D match to TRBD1 (5 bases). The J call may be faulty, since TRBJ2-7 better matches the DNA end. The starting material was PBMCs, obtained from a glioma patient whose treatment included an IDH1 peptide vaccine. The CDR3, as DNA: TGCGCCAGCAGTGAAGGAAGGGGCGAGCAGTACTTC. It is translated as CASSEGRGEQYF.